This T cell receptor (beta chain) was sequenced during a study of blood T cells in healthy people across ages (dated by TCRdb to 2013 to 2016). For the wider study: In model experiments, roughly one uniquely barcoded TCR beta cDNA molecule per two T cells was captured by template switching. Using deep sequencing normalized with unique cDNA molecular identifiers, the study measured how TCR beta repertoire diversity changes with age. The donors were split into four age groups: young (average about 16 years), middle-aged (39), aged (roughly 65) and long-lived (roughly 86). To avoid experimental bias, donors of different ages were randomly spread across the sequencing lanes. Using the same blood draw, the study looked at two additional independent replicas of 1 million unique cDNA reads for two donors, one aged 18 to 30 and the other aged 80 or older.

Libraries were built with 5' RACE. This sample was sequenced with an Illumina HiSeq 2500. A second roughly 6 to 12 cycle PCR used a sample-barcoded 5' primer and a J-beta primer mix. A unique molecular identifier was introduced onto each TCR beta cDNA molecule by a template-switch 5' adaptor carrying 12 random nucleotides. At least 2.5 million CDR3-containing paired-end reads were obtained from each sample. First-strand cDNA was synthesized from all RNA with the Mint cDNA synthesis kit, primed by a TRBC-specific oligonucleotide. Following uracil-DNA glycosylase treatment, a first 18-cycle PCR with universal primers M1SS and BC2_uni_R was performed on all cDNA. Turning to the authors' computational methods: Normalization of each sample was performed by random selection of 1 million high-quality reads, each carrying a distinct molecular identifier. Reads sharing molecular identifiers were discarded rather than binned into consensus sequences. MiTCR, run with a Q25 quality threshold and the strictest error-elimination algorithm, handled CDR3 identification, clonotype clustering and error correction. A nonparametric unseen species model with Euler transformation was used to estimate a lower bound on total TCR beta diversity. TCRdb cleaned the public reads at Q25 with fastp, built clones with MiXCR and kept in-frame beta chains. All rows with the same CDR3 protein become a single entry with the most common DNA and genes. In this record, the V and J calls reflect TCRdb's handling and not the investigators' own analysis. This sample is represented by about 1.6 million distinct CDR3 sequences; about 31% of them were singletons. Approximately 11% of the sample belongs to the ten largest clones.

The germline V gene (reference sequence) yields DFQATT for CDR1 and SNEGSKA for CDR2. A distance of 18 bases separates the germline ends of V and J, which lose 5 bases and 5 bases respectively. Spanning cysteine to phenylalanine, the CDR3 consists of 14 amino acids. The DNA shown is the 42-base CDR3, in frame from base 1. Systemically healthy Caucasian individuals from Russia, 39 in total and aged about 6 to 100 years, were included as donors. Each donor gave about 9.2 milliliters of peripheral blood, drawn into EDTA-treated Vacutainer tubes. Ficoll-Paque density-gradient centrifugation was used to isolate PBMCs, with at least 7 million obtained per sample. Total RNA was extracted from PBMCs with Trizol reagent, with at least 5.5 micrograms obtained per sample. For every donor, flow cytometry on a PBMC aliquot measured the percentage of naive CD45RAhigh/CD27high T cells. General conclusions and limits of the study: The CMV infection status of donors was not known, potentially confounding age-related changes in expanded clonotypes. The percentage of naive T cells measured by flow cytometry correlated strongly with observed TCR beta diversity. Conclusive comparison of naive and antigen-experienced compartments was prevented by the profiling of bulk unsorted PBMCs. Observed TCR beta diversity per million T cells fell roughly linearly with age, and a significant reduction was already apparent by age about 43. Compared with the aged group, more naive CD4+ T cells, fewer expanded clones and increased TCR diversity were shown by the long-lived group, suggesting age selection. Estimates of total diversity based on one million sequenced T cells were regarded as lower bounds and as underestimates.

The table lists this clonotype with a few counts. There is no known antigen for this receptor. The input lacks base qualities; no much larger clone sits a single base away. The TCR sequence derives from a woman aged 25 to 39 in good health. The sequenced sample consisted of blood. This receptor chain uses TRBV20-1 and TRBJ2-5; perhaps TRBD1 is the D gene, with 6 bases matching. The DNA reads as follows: TGCAGTGCTCCCAGCAAGGGGGTGCTGGAGACCCAGTACTTC. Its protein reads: CSAPSKGVLETQYF.